The 26 T cell receptor beta chains below come from one sample, sequenced in a study of blood T cells in healthy people across ages. A J-beta primer mix and a sample-barcoded 5' primer were used in a second PCR of roughly 6 to 11 cycles. TCRdb re-derived calls from the 5' RACE reads in MiXCR, one entry per CDR3 protein. The sample yields 1,500,000 or so distinct CDR3 sequences, approximately 59% seen once. The specimen was blood. Receptors were obtained from a man aged 18 to 29 in good health.

The chain has TRBV12-3 or TRBV12-4 and TRBJ2-1, with 10 bases fitting TRBD1. CDR3 size: 16 residues. J gave up 8 bases and V 5 bases, and 12 bases lay outside the gene matches. CDR3 nucleotide sequence: TGTGCCAGCAGTCGATCCGGGACAGGGGCTGTCGATGAGCAGTTCTTC. It codes for CASSRSGTGAVDEQFF.

In regard to this clonotype: Relative to the germline gene, one junction end is altered; a read error may explain this. V and J are TRBV27 and TRBJ1-2; 8 bases are shared with TRBD1. The CDR3 runs 13 residues. Germline lookup yields CDR1 MNHEY and CDR2 SMNVEV (reference sequence). For the CDR3, the DNA is TGTGCCGGCAGTTTTGGACAGGGAAGGCGCTACACCTTC. Translation: CAGSFGQGRRYTF.

This clonotype has only one observation. V is TRBV7-9 and J is TRBJ1-6; 8 nucleotides align to TRBD1. CDR3 length: 13 residues. V dropped 8 bases and J dropped 8; count of bases not matched to a gene: 5. The germline V gene has CDR1 SEHNR and CDR2 FQNEAQ (reference sequence). This chain's CDR3 is CASQGAIDSPLHF. CDR3 nucleotide sequence: TGTGCCAGCCAGGGGGCTATAGATTCACCCCTCCACTTT. The entire variable domain, with the rest obtained from reference TRBV7-9 and TRBJ1-6, is as follows: DTGVSQNPRHKITKRGQNVTFRCDPISEHNRLYWYRQTLGQGPEFLTYFQNEAQLEKSRLLSDRFSAERPKGSFSTLEIQRTEQGDSAMYLCASQGAIDSPLHFGNGTRLTVT.

This chain connects TRBV27 to TRBJ2-3; no clear D gene. This CDR3 spans 15 amino acids. V lost 2 bases and J lost 3, with 12 bases in between. Germline values: CDR1 MNHEY, CDR2 SMNVEV (reference sequence). The CDR3 sequence: CASSLPRTPTDTQYF. The DNA of the CDR3 is TGTGCCAGCAGTTTACCCCGAACGCCGACAGATACGCAGTATTTT.

The chain combines TRBV25-1 with TRBJ1-1, with D unclear. V lost 0 bases and J 4 bases, leaving 9 bases between the germline ends. The CDR3 loop spans 14 amino acids. The germline CDR1 and CDR2 sequences are MGHDK and SYGVNS. The CDR3 protein is CASSEYAGLTEAFF. The DNA of the CDR3 is TGTGCCAGCAGTGAATATGCGGGTCTCACTGAAGCTTTCTTT.

The J gene is TRBJ2-7, the V gene TRBV14; D unresolved. This CDR3 comprises 12 residues. Trimming took 4 bases from V and 3 from J, leaving 7 bases between them. Germline CDR1 and CDR2: SGHDN and FVKESK. The CDR3 region has the DNA TGTGCCAGCAGCCCGACTTTCTACGAGCAGTACTTC. Translation gives CASSPTFYEQYF.

In this sample, this clonotype turned up a few times. V gene TRBV20-1 combines with J gene TRBJ2-5; 7 bases line up with TRBD1. The CDR3 is made up of 13 amino acids. V dropped 3 bases and J dropped 4; count of bases not matched to a gene: 5. Germline CDR1 DFQATT, CDR2 SNEGSKA (reference sequence). The CDR3 coding sequence is TGCAGTGCTAGTCCGGACAGGCTAGAGACCCAGTACTTC. Translated: CSASPDRLETQYF.

This clonotype turned up a few times. This chain uses TRBV27 with TRBJ2-4; weak D call: TRBD2 (5 bases). The J call may be mistaken, given a closer DNA end match to TRBJ2-7. CDR1 is MNHEY, CDR2 SMNVEV, per germline (reference sequence). The CDR3 extends over 13 amino acids. The CDR3 reads CASKGGLSYEQYF. The CDR3 nucleotides are TGTGCCAGCAAGGGCGGGCTCTCCTACGAGCAGTACTTC.

This rearrangement joins TRBV9 to TRBJ1-1; TRBD1 is a possible D gene (5 bases). Trimming stripped 3 bases from V and 4 bases from J, with 13 bases between. The CDR3 has 14 amino acids. Germline CDR1 SGDLS, CDR2 YYNGEE. In nucleotides, the CDR3 is TGTGCCAGCAGCGAATGGGGCGGCGCCACTGAAGCTTTCTTT. Amino acids: CASSEWGGATEAFF.

CDR3 protein: CASSQGPWTSGSEQYF. In DNA, the CDR3 is TGCGCCAGCAGCCAAGGTCCGTGGACTAGCGGGAGTGAGCAGTACTTC. The rearrangement uses TRBV4-1 and TRBJ2-7, with TRBD2 identical over 13 bases. V lost 1 base, J lost 7 bases, and 7 bases stayed unmatched. The CDR3 consists of 16 residues. Germline assignment: CDR1 MGHRA and CDR2 YSYEKL.

In its sample, this clonotype was seen a few times. The chain couples TRBV15 to TRBJ2-4, with D perhaps matching TRBD1 (7 bases). The germline V gene encodes CDR1 LNHNV and CDR2 YYDKDF (reference sequence). The ends were cut back, 4 bases at V and 6 bases at J, with 10 bases in the middle. This CDR3 is 13 amino acids long. CDR3 region: CATSNRGGNIQYF. The CDR3 nucleotides are TGTGCCACCAGCAACAGGGGAGGAAACATTCAGTACTTC. The full variable domain, rest sourced from reference TRBV15 and TRBJ2-4, is DAMVIQNPRYQVTQFGKPVTLSCSQTLNHNVMYWYQQKSSQAPKLLFHYYDKDFNNEADTPDNFQSRRPNTSFCFLDIRSPGLGDTAMYLCATSNRGGNIQYFGAGTRLSVL.

Concerning this clonotype itself: A read error may be the cause here, since a much bigger clone is one base away. The J gene is TRBJ2-5, the V gene TRBV5-1, with TRBD1 identical over 9 bases. The V gene's germline CDR1 is SGHRS and CDR2 YFSETQ. There are 14 residues in the CDR3. V lost 4 bases and J lost 7; bases outside the gene matches: 8. The chain's CDR3 is CASSARTGDGTQYF. In DNA form, the CDR3 reads TGCGCCAGCAGCGCCCGGACAGGGGACGGGACCCAGTACTTC.

Only a few counts were recorded for this clonotype. This chain uses TRBV19 with TRBJ1-1; TRBD1 aligns across 9 bases. After removal of 8 bases from V and 8 bases from J, the junction contained 9 bases not matched to a gene. The CDR3 consists of 13 residues. Per germline, CDR1 LNHDA and CDR2 SQIVND (reference sequence). The CDR3: CASGGQGGTEAFF. In nucleotides, the CDR3 is TGTGCCAGTGGGGGACAGGGTGGTACCGAAGCTTTCTTT. Full variable domain (missing parts from reference TRBV19 and TRBJ1-1): DGGITQSPKYLFRKEGQNVTLSCEQNLNHDAMYWYRQDPGQGLRLIYYSQIVNDFQKGDIAEGYSVSREKKESFPLTVTSAQKNPTAFYLCASGGQGGTEAFFGQGTRLTVV.

V gene TRBV7-9 combines with J gene TRBJ2-5, with unresolved D. Germline CDR1 SEHNR, CDR2 FQNEAQ (reference sequence). Trimming removed 5 bases at V and 4 bases at J, with 20 bases between. CDR3 size: 16 residues. The CDR3 region is CASSRWDSFWGETQYF. The CDR3 DNA reads as TGTGCCAGCAGCCGATGGGATTCTTTTTGGGGAGAGACCCAGTACTTC. Together with reference TRBV7-9 and TRBJ2-5, the CDR3 gives the full variable domain: DTGVSQNPRHKITKRGQNVTFRCDPISEHNRLYWYRQTLGQGPEFLTYFQNEAQLEKSRLLSDRFSAERPKGSFSTLEIQRTEQGDSAMYLCASSRWDSFWGETQYFGPGTRLLVL.

The chain recombines TRBV20-1 with TRBJ2-1; 8 bases line up with TRBD2. Per germline, CDR1 DFQATT and CDR2 SNEGSKA (reference sequence). The CDR3 covers 16 residues. V lost 2 bases and J lost 5; bases outside the gene matches: 11. CDR3 in DNA: TGCAGTGCTAGACCCATAGCGGGAACTCTCCACAATGAGCAGTTCTTC. Its translation: CSARPIAGTLHNEQFF.

This clonotype occurred a few times. The chain links TRBV4-3 to TRBJ2-2; 7 bases align to TRBD1. The CDR3 has 14 residues. CDR1 LGHNA and CDR2 YSLEER come from the germline V gene. V was pared by 4 bases and J by 7 bases, with 6 bases of the junction left unmatched. The CDR3 DNA reads TGCGCCAGCAGCCTCGACAGGGCCAACGGGGAGCTGTTTTTT. Protein product: CASSLDRANGELFF.

This clonotype has a handful of counts. The chain couples TRBV7-9 to TRBJ2-1; D is tentatively TRBD1 or TRBD2 (5 bases each). The V and J ends lost 0 bases and 5 bases respectively, with 14 bases between them. CDR1 is SEHNR, CDR2 FQNEAQ, per germline (reference sequence). The CDR3 contains 16 residues. This CDR3 reads CASSLALWGSDNEQFF. The CDR3 coding sequence is TGTGCCAGCAGCTTAGCCCTCTGGGGGTCAGACAATGAGCAGTTCTTC.

This chain connects TRBV5-5 to TRBJ2-1; D is possibly TRBD1 or TRBD2 (5 bases each). V was trimmed by 1 base and J by 3 bases, leaving 14 bases between them. Germline V gene sequence: CDR1 SGHKS, CDR2 YYEKEE (reference sequence). The CDR3 has 16 amino acids. The DNA for the CDR3 is TGTGCCAGCAGCTTGCGGGACGCCCCCCTCTACAATGAGCAGTTCTTC. It translates to CASSLRDAPLYNEQFF.

The chain uses TRBV18 and TRBJ2-5; 8 nucleotides agree with TRBD2. The J call may be in error: the DNA end matches TRBJ2-7 better. The germline V gene encodes CDR1 KGHSH and CDR2 LQKENI. This CDR3 region has 14 residues. Written as DNA, the CDR3 is TGTGCCAGCTCACCACAGGGACTAGAGTACGAGCAGTACTTC. The encoded protein is CASSPQGLEYEQYF.

This clonotype occurred a few times. The chain couples TRBV20-1 to TRBJ1-2; no reliable D call. Trimming left V 4 bases short and J 2 bases short, with 8 bases between. CDR3 length equals 12 residues. CDR1 and CDR2 from the germline V gene are DFQATT and SNEGSKA (reference sequence). In DNA form, the CDR3 reads TGCAGTGCTACGGAATCAAACTATGGCTACACCTTC. It encodes CSATESNYGYTF.

The rearrangement uses TRBV20-1 and TRBJ1-6, with D possibly being TRBD1 (5 bases). Germline V gene lookup returns CDR1 DFQATT and CDR2 SNEGSKA (reference sequence). V lost 3 bases, J lost 7 bases, and 16 bases lay in between. The CDR3 has 15 amino acids. The CDR3 sequence: CSARGGVGENSPLHF. Here the CDR3 DNA reads TGCAGTGCTAGGGGGGGTGTCGGGGAGAATTCACCCCTCCACTTT.

The chain uses TRBV7-2 and TRBJ2-5; tentatively, D is TRBD1 (6 bases). V lost 0 bases and J lost 2, with 13 bases in between. The germline V gene encodes CDR1 SGHTA and CDR2 FQGNSA. CDR3 size: 16 residues. The CDR3 sequence is CASSLATGHGQETQYF. The CDR3 bases are TGTGCCAGCAGCTTAGCGACAGGCCACGGGCAAGAGACCCAGTACTTC.

The gene calls are TRBV6-6 and TRBJ1-2; TRBD1 is a possible D gene (5 bases). This CDR3 contains 15 residues. Germline loops: CDR1 MNHNY, CDR2 SVGAGI (reference sequence). V was cut by 2 bases and J by 0 bases, with 10 bases left in between. This CDR3 reads CASSYPGITNYGYTF. The DNA of the CDR3 is TGTGCCAGCAGTTACCCAGGGATTACTAACTATGGCTACACCTTC.

This clonotype was seen a handful of times. A clone one base away is much larger, so this may be a read error. This chain joins TRBV3-1 and TRBJ2-7; 7 nucleotides align to TRBD2. Germline values: CDR1 LGHDT, CDR2 YNNKEL (reference sequence). The CDR3 is 17 residues long. J lost 1 base, V lost 0 bases, and 9 bases had no gene match. This CDR3 reads CASSQDVASGTSYEQYF. CDR3 nucleotide sequence: TGTGCCAGCAGCCAAGATGTAGCTAGCGGAACGTCCTACGAGCAGTACTTC.

The chain recombines TRBV6-5 with TRBJ2-5; tentative D call: TRBD2 (5 bases). The CDR3 is made up of 13 amino acids. CDR1 and CDR2 from the germline V gene are MNHEY and SVGAGI. Trimming pared 5 bases from V and 9 bases from J, leaving 16 bases between. CDR3 loop: CASSDPGFGAQYF. CDR3 bases: TGTGCCAGCAGTGACCCGGGGTTCGGGGCCCAGTACTTC.

This clonotype was counted only a few times. The CDR3 loop is CASGLTEDEQFF. The CDR3 region has the DNA TGTGCTAGTGGTTTGACTGAGGATGAGCAGTTCTTC. The chain couples TRBV12-5 to TRBJ2-1; no definite D call. The CDR3 loop spans 12 amino acids. Germline-derived CDR1 and CDR2 are LGHNT and FRNRAP. V gave up 2 bases and J gave up 8 bases, with 7 bases separating them.